The clone carrying this TCR beta chain turned up a few times. This sample stems from a study of blood T cell repertoires in COVID-19. Study information: Collection of acute and convalescent COVID-19 samples took place in the United States, Italy and Spain. T cells, B-cell-depleted T cells, or PBMCs supplied cDNA or gDNA.

Study processing details: Using reference gene primer amplification, nucleated cell counts were estimated. The repertoire was sequenced with immunoSEQ multiplex PCR; TCRdb's copy has only in-frame clones and lacks some. That table gives V, J and clone size, and the DNA gave D and trimming. The sample records 100,000 to 150,000 clones, approximately 90% being singletons. This CDR3 has 14 residues. Trimming left V 1 base short and J 4 bases short, with 8 bases between. CDR1 is LGHDT, CDR2 YNNKEL, per germline (reference sequence). The V and J genes are TRBV3-1 (or the pseudogene TRBV3-2) and TRBJ1-5; a weak D match, TRBD1 (5 bases). Sequences were obtained from peripheral blood. The origin of this receptor is a human donor in a cohort sampled during active COVID-19. The CDR3 is CASSQAGPNQPQHF. Written as DNA, the CDR3 is TGTGCCAGCAGCCAAGCAGGGCCTAATCAGCCCCAGCATTTT.